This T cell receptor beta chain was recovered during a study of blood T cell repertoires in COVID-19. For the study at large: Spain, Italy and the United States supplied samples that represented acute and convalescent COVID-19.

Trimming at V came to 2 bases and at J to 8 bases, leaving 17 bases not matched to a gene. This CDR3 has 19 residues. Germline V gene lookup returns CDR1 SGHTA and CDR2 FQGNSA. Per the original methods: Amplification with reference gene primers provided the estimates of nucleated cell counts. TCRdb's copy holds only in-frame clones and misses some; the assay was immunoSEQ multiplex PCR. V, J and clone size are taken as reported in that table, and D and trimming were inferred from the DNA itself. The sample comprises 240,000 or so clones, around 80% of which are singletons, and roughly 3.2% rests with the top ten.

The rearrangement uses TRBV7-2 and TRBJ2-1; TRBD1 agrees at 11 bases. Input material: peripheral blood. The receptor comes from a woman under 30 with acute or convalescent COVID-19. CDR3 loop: CASSLTPPTTGQGAYEQFF. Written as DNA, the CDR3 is TGTGCCAGCAGCTTAACCCCACCTACCACAGGACAGGGGGCTTATGAGCAGTTCTTC.